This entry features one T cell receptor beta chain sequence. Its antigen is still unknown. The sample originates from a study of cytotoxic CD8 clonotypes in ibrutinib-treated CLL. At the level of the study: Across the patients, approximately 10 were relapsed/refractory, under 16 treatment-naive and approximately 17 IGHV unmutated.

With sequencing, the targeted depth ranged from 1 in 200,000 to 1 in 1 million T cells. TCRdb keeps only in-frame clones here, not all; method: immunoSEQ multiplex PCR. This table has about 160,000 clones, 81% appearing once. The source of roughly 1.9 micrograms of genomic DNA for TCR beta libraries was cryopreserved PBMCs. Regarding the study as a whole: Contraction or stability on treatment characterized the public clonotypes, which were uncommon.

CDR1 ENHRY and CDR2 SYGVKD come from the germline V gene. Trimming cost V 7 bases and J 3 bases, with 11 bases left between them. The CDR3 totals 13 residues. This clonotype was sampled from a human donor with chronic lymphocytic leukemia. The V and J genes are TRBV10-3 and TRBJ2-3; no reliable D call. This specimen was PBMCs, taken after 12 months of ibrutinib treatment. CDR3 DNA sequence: TGTGCCATCACCTTGACACAGACAGATACGCAGTATTTT. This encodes CAITLTQTDTQYF.